A selection of T cell receptor beta chains follows, all from one sample in a study of shared clonotypes between healthy human individuals. Using immunoSEQ multiplex PCR, the repertoire was profiled, and TCRdb retains in-frame clones only, with some absent. Found here are about 230,000 clones, 65% of them singletons; the top ten hold 11%. Sequencing input: memory CD4+ T cells sorted from blood. The receptors were sampled from a man in his thirties or forties in good health. The CDR3 runs from the conserved cysteine through the conserved F or W. Each record gives: V gene, J gene, clone size, D gene, CDR3 protein, CDR3 DNA. A D gene is named only where the DNA matches it firmly. Not all rows give a size; the values are once, few, many and, for expanded clones, a class.

V gene: TRBV7-9
J gene: TRBJ2-1
clone size: .
D gene: .
CDR3 protein: CASSLAPPRDNEQFF
CDR3 DNA: TGTGCCAGCAGCTTGGCCCCTCCCCGCGACAATGAGCAGTTCTTC

V gene: TRBV9
J gene: TRBJ2-3
clone size: .
D gene: .
CDR3 protein: CASSAQLGHTQYF
CDR3 DNA: TGTGCCAGCAGCGCCCAGTTGGGTCATACGCAGTATTTT

V gene: TRBV12-5
J gene: TRBJ2-1
clone size: .
D gene: .
CDR3 protein: CASGFFVGTGSSYNEQFF
CDR3 DNA: TGTGCTAGTGGTTTCTTTGTAGGGACTGGAAGCTCCTACAATGAGCAGTTCTTC

V gene: TRBV27
J gene: TRBJ1-5
clone size: few
D gene: .
CDR3 protein: CASRTGLNQPQHF
CDR3 DNA: TGTGCCAGCAGAACAGGGCTCAATCAGCCCCAGCATTTT

V gene: TRBV27
J gene: TRBJ2-3
clone size: .
D gene: .
CDR3 protein: CASSFNRREYF
CDR3 DNA: TGTGCCAGCAGTTTTAACAGGAGGGAGTATTTT

V gene: TRBV21-1
J gene: TRBJ2-1
clone size: .
D gene: .
CDR3 protein: CASSKGVGTYNEQFF
CDR3 DNA: TGTGCCAGCAGCAAAGGTGTCGGAACCTACAATGAGCAGTTCTTC

V gene: TRBV9
J gene: TRBJ2-3
clone size: .
D gene: TRBD2
CDR3 protein: CASSVEAGAPTDTQYF
CDR3 DNA: TGTGCCAGCAGCGTAGAGGCGGGAGCCCCCACAGATACGCAGTATTTT

V gene: TRBV13
J gene: TRBJ2-7
clone size: few
D gene: TRBD2
CDR3 protein: CASSYSGRAYEQYF
CDR3 DNA: TGTGCCAGCAGTTATAGCGGGAGGGCCTACGAGCAGTACTTC

V gene: TRBV5-6
J gene: TRBJ2-5
clone size: .
D gene: .
CDR3 protein: CASSRQGQTQYF
CDR3 DNA: TGTGCCAGCAGCCGTCAGGGGCAGACCCAGTACTTC

V gene: TRBV2
J gene: TRBJ1-5
clone size: .
D gene: TRBD1
CDR3 protein: CASSKWTGSQQPQHF
CDR3 DNA: TGTGCCAGCAGTAAATGGACAGGGTCCCAACAGCCCCAGCATTTT

V gene: TRBV7-9
J gene: TRBJ1-1
clone size: .
D gene: .
CDR3 protein: CASSGGVEMNTEAFF
CDR3 DNA: TGTGCCAGCAGCGGGGGGGTAGAAATGAACACTGAAGCTTTCTTT

V gene: TRBV7-2
J gene: TRBJ1-1
clone size: .
D gene: .
CDR3 protein: CASSLAEQGTRAFF
CDR3 DNA: TGTGCCAGCAGCTTAGCGGAGCAAGGGACTCGTGCTTTCTTT

V gene: TRBV2
J gene: TRBJ1-1
clone size: .
D gene: TRBD1
CDR3 protein: CASRVATGENTEAFF
CDR3 DNA: TGTGCCAGCAGAGTTGCGACAGGGGAGAACACTGAAGCTTTCTTT

V gene: TRBV6-1
J gene: TRBJ2-1
clone size: .
D gene: .
CDR3 protein: CASSVRVEQFF
CDR3 DNA: TGTGCCAGCAGTGTAAGGGTTGAGCAGTTCTTC

V gene: TRBV6-1
J gene: TRBJ2-1
clone size: .
D gene: TRBD2
CDR3 protein: CASSALAGDHNEQFF
CDR3 DNA: TGTGCCAGCAGCGCACTAGCGGGAGACCACAATGAGCAGTTCTTC

V gene: TRBV7-2
J gene: TRBJ2-1
clone size: many
D gene: TRBD2
CDR3 protein: CASSQNSGSSYNEQFF
CDR3 DNA: TGTGCCAGCAGCCAGAATAGCGGGAGCTCCTACAATGAGCAGTTCTTC

V gene: TRBV25-1
J gene: TRBJ2-7
clone size: .
D gene: TRBD2
CDR3 protein: CASSELGGESYEQYF
CDR3 DNA: TGTGCCAGCAGTGAGCTCGGGGGGGAGTCCTACGAGCAGTACTTC

V gene: TRBV5-4
J gene: TRBJ2-5
clone size: .
D gene: .
CDR3 protein: CASSFPGANQETQYF
CDR3 DNA: TGTGCCAGCAGCTTTCCGGGAGCAAACCAAGAGACCCAGTACTTC

V gene: TRBV7-3
J gene: TRBJ2-5
clone size: .
D gene: .
CDR3 protein: CASSLSGQETQYF
CDR3 DNA: TGTGCCAGCAGCTTATCGGGGCAAGAGACCCAGTACTTC

V gene: TRBV28
J gene: TRBJ2-7
clone size: .
D gene: .
CDR3 protein: CASSFGAAYYEQYF
CDR3 DNA: TGTGCCAGCAGTTTTGGGGCCGCGTACTACGAGCAGTACTTC

V gene: TRBV18
J gene: TRBJ2-5
clone size: .
D gene: TRBD2
CDR3 protein: CASSVGLAGGETQYF
CDR3 DNA: TGTGCCAGCTCAGTGGGACTAGCGGGAGGAGAGACCCAGTACTTC

V gene: TRBV18
J gene: TRBJ2-7
clone size: .
D gene: .
CDR3 protein: CASSPKVDVYEQYF
CDR3 DNA: TGTGCCAGCTCACCTAAGGTCGACGTGTACGAGCAGTACTTC

V gene: TRBV2
J gene: TRBJ2-7
clone size: few
D gene: .
CDR3 protein: CASSYQGYEQYF
CDR3 DNA: TGTGCCAGCAGTTACCAGGGGTACGAGCAGTACTTC

V gene: TRBV6-5
J gene: TRBJ2-1
clone size: once
D gene: TRBD2
CDR3 protein: CASSYSASGRIYEQFF
CDR3 DNA: TGTGCCAGCAGTTACTCGGCTAGCGGGAGGATCTATGAGCAGTTCTTC

V gene: TRBV28
J gene: TRBJ1-1
clone size: .
D gene: .
CDR3 protein: CASNGNTEAFF
CDR3 DNA: TGTGCCAGCAACGGAAACACTGAAGCTTTCTTT